This T cell receptor beta chain was identified in a study of glioma-infiltrating T cells after dendritic cell vaccination. Findings of the study overall: Only a small number of patients had complete blood and tumor samples.

For this clone: Its specificity is unknown.

This table comes from immunoSEQ multiplex PCR, and its TCRdb copy is limited to in-frame clones, with some not included. The repertoire holds about 73,000 clones, with about 80% as singletons. This clonotype originated in a human donor with glioblastoma. Specimen: blood, collected before dendritic cell vaccination.

The CDR3 is CASSLGAAPGGYTF. In DNA form, the CDR3 reads TGTGCCAGCAGCTTAGGCGCAGCCCCGGGGGGCTACACCTTC. This sequence joins TRBV7-9 and TRBJ1-2, with D unclear. Germline assignment: CDR1 SEHNR and CDR2 FQNEAQ (reference sequence). V was pared by 1 base and J by 8 bases, with 14 bases between. This CDR3 comprises 14 residues.